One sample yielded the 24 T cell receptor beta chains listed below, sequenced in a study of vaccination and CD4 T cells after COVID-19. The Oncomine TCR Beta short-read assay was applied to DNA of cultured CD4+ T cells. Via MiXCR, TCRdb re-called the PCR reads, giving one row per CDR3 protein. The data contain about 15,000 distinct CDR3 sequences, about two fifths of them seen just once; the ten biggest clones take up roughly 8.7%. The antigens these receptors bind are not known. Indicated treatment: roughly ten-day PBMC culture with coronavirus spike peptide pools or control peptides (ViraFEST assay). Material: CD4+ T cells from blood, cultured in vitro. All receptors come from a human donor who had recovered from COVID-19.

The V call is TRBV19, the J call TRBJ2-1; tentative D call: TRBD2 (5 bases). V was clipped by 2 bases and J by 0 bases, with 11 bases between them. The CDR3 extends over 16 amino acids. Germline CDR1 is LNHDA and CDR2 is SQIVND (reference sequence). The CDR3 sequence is CASSISGISSYNEQFF. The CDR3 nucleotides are TGTGCCAGTAGTATATCGGGGATCAGCTCCTACAATGAGCAGTTCTTC.

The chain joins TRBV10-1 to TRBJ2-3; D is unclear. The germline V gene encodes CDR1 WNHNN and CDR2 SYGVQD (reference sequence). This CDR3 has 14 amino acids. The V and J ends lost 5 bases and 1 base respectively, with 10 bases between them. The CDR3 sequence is CASSWGSGTDTQYF. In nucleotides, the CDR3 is TGCGCCAGCAGTTGGGGAAGTGGCACAGATACGCAGTATTTT.

The CDR3 here is CASSPQVGSNQPQHF. The CDR3 region has the DNA TGCGCCAGCAGCCCCCAGGTAGGGAGCAATCAGCCCCAGCATTTT. The chain carries TRBV4-3 and TRBJ1-5, with D unclear. The V gene's germline CDR1 is LGHNA and CDR2 YSLEER. This CDR3 has 15 amino acids. Trimming shortened V by 4 bases and J by 1 base, and 11 bases separated the two germline ends.

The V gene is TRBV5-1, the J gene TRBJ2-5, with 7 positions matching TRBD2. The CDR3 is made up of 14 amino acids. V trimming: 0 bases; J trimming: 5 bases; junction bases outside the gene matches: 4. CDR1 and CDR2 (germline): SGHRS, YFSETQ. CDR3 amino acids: CASSLGGGMETQYF. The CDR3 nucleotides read TGCGCCAGCAGCTTGGGGGGGGGTATGGAGACCCAGTACTTC.

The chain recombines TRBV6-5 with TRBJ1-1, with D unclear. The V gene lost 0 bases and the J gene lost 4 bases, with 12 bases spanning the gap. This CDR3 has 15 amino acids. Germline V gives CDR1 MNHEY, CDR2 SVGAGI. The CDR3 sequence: CASSYSWAPSTEAFF. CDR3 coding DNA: TGTGCCAGCAGTTACTCCTGGGCCCCGAGCACTGAAGCTTTCTTT.

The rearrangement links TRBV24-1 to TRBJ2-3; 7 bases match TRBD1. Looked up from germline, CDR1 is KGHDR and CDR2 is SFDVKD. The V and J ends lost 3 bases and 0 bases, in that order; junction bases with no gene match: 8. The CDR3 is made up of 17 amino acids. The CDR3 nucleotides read TGTGCCACCAGTGATAGGGGACAGACAATTAGCACAGATACGCAGTATTTT. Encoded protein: CATSDRGQTISTDTQYF.

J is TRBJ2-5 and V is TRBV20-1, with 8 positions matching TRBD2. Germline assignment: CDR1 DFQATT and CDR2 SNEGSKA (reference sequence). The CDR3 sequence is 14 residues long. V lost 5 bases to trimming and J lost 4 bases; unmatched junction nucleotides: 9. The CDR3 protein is CSAGISGVGETQYF. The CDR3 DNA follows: TGCAGTGCTGGGATTAGCGGGGTAGGAGAGACCCAGTACTTC.

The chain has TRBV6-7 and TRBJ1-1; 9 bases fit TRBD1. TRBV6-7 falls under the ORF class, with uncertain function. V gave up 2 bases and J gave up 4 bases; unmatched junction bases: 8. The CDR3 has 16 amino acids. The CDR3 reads CASSYPRQGVRTEAFF. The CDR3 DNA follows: TGTGCCAGCAGTTACCCTAGACAGGGGGTTCGCACTGAAGCTTTCTTT.

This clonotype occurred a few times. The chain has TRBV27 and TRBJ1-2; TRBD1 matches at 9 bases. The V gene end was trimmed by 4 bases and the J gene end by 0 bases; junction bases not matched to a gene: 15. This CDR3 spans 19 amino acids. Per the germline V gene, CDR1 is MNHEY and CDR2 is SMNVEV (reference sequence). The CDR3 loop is CASSSHLTGGVPANYGYTF. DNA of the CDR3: TGTGCCAGCAGTTCGCACTTGACAGGGGGAGTCCCCGCTAACTATGGCTACACCTTC.

CDR3 region: CASSFGQGSGNTIYF. The CDR3 bases are TGCGCCAGCAGCTTCGGACAGGGGTCTGGAAACACCATATATTTT. The rearrangement uses TRBV5-1 and TRBJ1-3, with TRBD1 matching 9 bases. The germline V gene encodes CDR1 SGHRS and CDR2 YFSETQ. CDR3 size: 15 residues. Trimming removed 2 bases from V and 1 base from J; junction bases left unmatched: 1.

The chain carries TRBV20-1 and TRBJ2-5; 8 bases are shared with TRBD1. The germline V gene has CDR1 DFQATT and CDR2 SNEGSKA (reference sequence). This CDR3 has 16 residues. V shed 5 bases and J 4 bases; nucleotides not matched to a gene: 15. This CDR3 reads CSAPNFRGPQGETQYF. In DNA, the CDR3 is TGCAGTGCTCCAAACTTCAGGGGGCCGCAGGGAGAGACCCAGTACTTC.

CDR3 sequence reads: CASSSNVRRDNSPLHF. The CDR3 coding sequence is TGCGCCAGCAGCTCTAATGTCAGACGGGATAATTCACCCCTCCACTTT. V is TRBV5-1 and J is TRBJ1-6; no reliable D call. Germline V gene lookup returns CDR1 SGHRS and CDR2 YFSETQ. CDR3 length: 16 residues. V gave up 3 bases and J gave up 5 bases, with 15 bases separating them.

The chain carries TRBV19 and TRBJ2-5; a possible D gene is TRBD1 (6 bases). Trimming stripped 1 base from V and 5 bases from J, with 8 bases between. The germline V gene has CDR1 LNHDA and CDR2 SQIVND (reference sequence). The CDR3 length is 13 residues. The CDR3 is CASSIGRGETQYF. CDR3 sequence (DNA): TGTGCCAGTAGTATAGGCAGGGGCGAGACCCAGTACTTC. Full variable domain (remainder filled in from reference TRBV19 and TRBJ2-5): DGGITQSPKYLFRKEGQNVTLSCEQNLNHDAMYWYRQDPGQGLRLIYYSQIVNDFQKGDIAEGYSVSREKKESFPLTVTSAQKNPTAFYLCASSIGRGETQYFGPGTRLLVL.

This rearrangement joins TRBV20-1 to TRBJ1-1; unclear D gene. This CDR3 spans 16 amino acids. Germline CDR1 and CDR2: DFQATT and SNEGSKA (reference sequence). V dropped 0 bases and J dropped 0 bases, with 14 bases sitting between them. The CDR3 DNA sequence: TGCAGTGCTAGAGATCAGGACGGCCTAATGAACACTGAAGCTTTCTTT. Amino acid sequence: CSARDQDGLMNTEAFF.

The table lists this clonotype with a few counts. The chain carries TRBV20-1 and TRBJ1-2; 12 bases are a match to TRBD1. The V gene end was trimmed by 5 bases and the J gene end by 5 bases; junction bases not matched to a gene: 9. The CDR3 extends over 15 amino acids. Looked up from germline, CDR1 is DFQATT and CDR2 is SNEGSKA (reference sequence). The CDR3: CSAPTGTGGVYGYTF. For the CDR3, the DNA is TGCAGTGCTCCGACCGGGACAGGGGGCGTGTATGGCTACACCTTC.

The CDR3: CASSLGTGSYGYTF. The CDR3 nucleotides read TGTGCCAGCAGCTTAGGGACAGGCTCCTATGGCTACACCTTC. V and J are TRBV7-8 and TRBJ1-2; 7 bases map to TRBD1. The CDR3 sequence is 14 residues long. Germline CDR1 reads SGHVS; CDR2 reads FQNEAQ. J gave up 4 bases and V 1 base, and 3 bases lay outside the gene matches.

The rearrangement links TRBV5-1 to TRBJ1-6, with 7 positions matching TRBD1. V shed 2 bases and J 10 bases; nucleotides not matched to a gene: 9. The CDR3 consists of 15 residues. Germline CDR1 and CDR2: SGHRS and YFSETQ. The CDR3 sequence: CASSFQGQSGSPLHF. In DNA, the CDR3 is TGCGCCAGCAGCTTCCAGGGACAGTCCGGATCACCCCTCCACTTT.

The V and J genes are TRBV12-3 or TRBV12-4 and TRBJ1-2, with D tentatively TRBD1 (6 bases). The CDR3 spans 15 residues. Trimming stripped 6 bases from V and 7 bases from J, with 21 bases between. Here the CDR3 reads CASSLKLQGSSGYTF. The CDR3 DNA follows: TGTGCCAGCAGCCTCAAGTTGCAGGGGTCAAGTGGCTACACCTTC.

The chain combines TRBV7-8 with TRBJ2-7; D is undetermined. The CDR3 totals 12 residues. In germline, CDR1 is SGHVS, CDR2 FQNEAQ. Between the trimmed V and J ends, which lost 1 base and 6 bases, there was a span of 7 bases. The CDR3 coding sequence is TGTGCCAGCAGCTTAGTCAGAGGCGAGCAGTACTTC. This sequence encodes CASSLVRGEQYF.

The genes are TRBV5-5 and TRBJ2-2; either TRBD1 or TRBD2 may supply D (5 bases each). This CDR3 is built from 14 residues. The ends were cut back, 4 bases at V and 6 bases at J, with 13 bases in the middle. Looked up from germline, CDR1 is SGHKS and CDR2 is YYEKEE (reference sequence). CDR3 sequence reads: CASSLGPPAGELFF. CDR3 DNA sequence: TGTGCCAGCAGCCTGGGACCTCCGGCCGGGGAGCTGTTTTTT.

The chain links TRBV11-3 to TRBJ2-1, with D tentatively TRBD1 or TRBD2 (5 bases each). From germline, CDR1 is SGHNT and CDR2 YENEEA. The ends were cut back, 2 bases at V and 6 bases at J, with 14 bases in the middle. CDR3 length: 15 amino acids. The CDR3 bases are TGTGCCAGCAGCTTAAGGGGAACAGGAGGCAATGAGCAGTTCTTC. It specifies CASSLRGTGGNEQFF.

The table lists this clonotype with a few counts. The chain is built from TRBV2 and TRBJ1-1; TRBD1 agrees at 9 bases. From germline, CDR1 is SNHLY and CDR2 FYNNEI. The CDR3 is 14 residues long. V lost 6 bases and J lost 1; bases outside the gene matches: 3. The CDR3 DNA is TGTGCCAGCAGAAGACAGGGGGGGAACACTGAAGCTTTCTTT. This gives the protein CASRRQGGNTEAFF. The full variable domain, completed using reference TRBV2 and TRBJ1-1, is EPEVTQTPSHQVTQMGQEVILRCVPISNHLYFYWYRQILGQKVEFLVSFYNNEISEKSEIFDDQFSVERPDGSNFTLKIRSTKLEDSAMYFCASRRQGGNTEAFFGQGTRLTVV.

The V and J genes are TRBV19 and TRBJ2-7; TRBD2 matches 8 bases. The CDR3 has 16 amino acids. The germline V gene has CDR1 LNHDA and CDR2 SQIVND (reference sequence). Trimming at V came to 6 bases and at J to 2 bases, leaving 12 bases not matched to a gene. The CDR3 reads CASSYTSGPSAYEQYF. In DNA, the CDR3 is TGTGCCAGTAGCTATACTAGCGGCCCAAGCGCCTACGAGCAGTACTTC.

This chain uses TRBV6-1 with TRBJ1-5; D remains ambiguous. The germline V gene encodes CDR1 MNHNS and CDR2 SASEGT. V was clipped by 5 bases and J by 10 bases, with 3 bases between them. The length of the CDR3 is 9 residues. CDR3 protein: CASSPPQHF. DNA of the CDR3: TGTGCCAGCAGTCCACCCCAGCATTTT.